A selection of T cell receptor beta chains follows, all from one sample in a study of blood T cells in healthy people across ages. From the 5' RACE reads, TCRdb called clonotypes with MiXCR, one entry per CDR3 protein. The sample has roughly 930,000 distinct CDR3 sequences; around 46% are singletons. The sample taken for sequencing was blood. The receptors come from a man aged 25 to 40 in good health. The CDR3 runs from the conserved cysteine through the conserved F or W. A D gene is named only where the DNA matches it firmly. Size tells how often a clone was seen (once, few, many) or the class of an expanded clone, and some rows leave it out.

TRBD1 TRBJ1-2 many TRBV12-3/TRBV12-4 CASSSGGYGYTF TGTGCCAGCAGTTCAGGGGGCTATGGCTACACCTTC
TRBD2 TRBJ2-5 once TRBV10-3 CAIRGTSEGREQYF TGTGCCATCAGGGGGACTAGCGAGGGTCGGGAGCAGTACTTC
. TRBJ2-7 few TRBV30 CAWSGRLRLYEQYF TGTGCCTGGAGTGGGCGACTTAGGCTTTACGAGCAGTACTTC
. TRBJ2-7 . TRBV25-1 CASSVPGYAYEQYF TGTGCCAGCAGTGTACCGGGTTATGCCTACGAGCAGTACTTC
. TRBJ2-6 few TRBV7-9 CASSLVRGRGANVLTF TGTGCCAGCAGCTTAGTGCGGGGAAGAGGGGCCAACGTCCTGACTTTC
. TRBJ2-1 few TRBV27 CASSFPGASWNEQFF TGTGCCAGCAGTTTTCCGGGAGCTAGTTGGAATGAGCAGTTCTTC
. TRBJ1-1 . TRBV6-1 CASSEARVGLLAEAFF TGTGCCAGCAGTGAAGCGAGAGTGGGGTTGCTCGCTGAAGCTTTCTTT
. TRBJ2-5 . TRBV3-1 CASSQDYGTPLNTQYF TGTGCCAGCAGCCAAGATTATGGGACTCCCCTGAATACCCAGTACTTC
TRBD1 TRBJ2-7 . TRBV7-2 CASSLGQGIREQYF TGTGCCAGCAGCTTAGGACAGGGGATCCGCGAGCAGTACTTC
. TRBJ1-2 . TRBV2 CASSEAVRIISPGYTF TGTGCCAGCAGTGAAGCTGTTAGGATTATCTCCCCTGGCTACACCTTC
. TRBJ2-2 few TRBV7-2 CASSLAGGANTGELFF TGTGCCAGCAGCTTGGCCGGGGGTGCGAACACCGGGGAGCTGTTTTTT
. TRBJ2-3 many TRBV4-3 CASSQGYLPTDTQYF TGCGCCAGCAGCCAAGGTTACTTACCCACAGATACGCAGTATTTT
TRBD1 TRBJ1-5 . TRBV27 CASSLDGFGQASNQPQHF TGTGCCAGCAGTTTAGATGGTTTTGGACAGGCGAGCAATCAGCCCCAGCATTTT
. TRBJ2-1 many TRBV14 CASSQETFRDYNEQFF TGTGCCAGCAGCCAAGAGACCTTCCGGGATTACAATGAGCAGTTCTTC
TRBD2 TRBJ2-7 . TRBV7-3 CASSLLAGVEQYF TGTGCCAGCAGCTTACTAGCGGGGGTCGAGCAGTACTTC
. TRBJ1-5 few TRBV28 CASSHNQPQHF TGTGCCAGCAGCCACAATCAGCCCCAGCATTTT
. TRBJ2-5 . TRBV4-3 CASSQQPGSQETQYF TGCGCCAGCAGCCAGCAACCGGGATCGCAAGAGACCCAGTACTTC
. TRBJ1-2 . TRBV13 CASSFDAGAEGYTF TGTGCCAGCAGCTTCGACGCGGGAGCGGAGGGCTACACCTTC
TRBD2 TRBJ2-1 . TRBV20-1 CSARDPLAGDNNEQFF TGCAGTGCTAGAGACCCCCTAGCGGGAGATAACAATGAGCAGTTCTTC
. TRBJ2-7 . TRBV6-5 CASSPDQGSSYEQYF TGTGCCAGCAGCCCCGACCAGGGGAGCTCCTACGAGCAGTACTTC